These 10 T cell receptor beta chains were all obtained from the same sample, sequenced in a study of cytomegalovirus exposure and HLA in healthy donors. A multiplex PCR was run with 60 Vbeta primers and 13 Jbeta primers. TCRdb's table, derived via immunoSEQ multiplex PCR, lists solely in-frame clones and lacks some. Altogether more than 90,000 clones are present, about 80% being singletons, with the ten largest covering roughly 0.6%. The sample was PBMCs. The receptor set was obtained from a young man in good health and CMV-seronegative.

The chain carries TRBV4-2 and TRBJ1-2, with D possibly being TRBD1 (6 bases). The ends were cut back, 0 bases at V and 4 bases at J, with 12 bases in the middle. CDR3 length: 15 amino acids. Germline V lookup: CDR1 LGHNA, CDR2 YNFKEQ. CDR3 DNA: TGTGCCAGCAGCCAAGATAGGACAGATAGCTATGGCTACACCTTC. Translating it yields CASSQDRTDSYGYTF.

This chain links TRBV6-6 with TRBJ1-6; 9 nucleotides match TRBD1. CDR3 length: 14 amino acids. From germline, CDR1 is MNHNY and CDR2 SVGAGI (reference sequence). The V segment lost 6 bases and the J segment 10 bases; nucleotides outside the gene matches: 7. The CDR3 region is CASSLDRGVSPLHF. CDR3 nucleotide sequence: TGTGCCAGCAGCCTGGACAGGGGAGTGTCACCCCTCCACTTT.

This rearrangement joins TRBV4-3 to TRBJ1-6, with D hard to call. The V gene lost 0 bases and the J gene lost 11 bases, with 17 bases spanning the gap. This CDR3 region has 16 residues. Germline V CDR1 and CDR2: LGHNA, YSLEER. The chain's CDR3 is CASSQDPRAVTAPLHF. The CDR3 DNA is TGCGCCAGCAGCCAAGACCCGAGGGCGGTTACGGCACCCCTCCACTTT.

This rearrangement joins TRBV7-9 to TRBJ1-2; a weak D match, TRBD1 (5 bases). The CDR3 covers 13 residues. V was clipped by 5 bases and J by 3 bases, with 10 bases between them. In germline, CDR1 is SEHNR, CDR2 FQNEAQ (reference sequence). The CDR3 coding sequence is TGTGCCAGCAGCCTAAAGACAGACTATGGCTACACCTTC. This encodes CASSLKTDYGYTF. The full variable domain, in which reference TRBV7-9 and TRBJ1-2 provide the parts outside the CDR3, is DTGVSQNPRHKITKRGQNVTFRCDPISEHNRLYWYRQTLGQGPEFLTYFQNEAQLEKSRLLSDRFSAERPKGSFSTLEIQRTEQGDSAMYLCASSLKTDYGYTFGSGTRLTVV.

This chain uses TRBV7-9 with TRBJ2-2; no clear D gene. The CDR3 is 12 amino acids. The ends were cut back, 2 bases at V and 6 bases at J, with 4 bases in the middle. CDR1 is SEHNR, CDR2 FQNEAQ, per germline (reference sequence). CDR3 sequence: CASSLSPGELFF. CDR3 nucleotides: TGTGCCAGCAGCTTATCTCCCGGGGAGCTGTTTTTT.

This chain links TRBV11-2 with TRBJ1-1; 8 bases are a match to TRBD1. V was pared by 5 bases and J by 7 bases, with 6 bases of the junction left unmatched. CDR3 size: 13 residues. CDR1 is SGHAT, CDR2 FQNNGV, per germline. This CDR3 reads CASSLGTGREAFF. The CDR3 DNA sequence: TGTGCCAGCAGCCTCGGGACAGGCCGTGAAGCTTTCTTT.

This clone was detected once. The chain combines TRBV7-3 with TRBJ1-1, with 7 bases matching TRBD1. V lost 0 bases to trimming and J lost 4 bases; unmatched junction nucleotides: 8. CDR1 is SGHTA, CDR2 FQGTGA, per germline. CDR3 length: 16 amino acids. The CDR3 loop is CASSLTAGGLSTEAFF. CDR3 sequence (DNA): TGTGCCAGCAGCTTAACGGCAGGGGGGTTGAGCACTGAAGCTTTCTTT. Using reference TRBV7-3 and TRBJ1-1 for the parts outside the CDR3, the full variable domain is GAGVSQTPSNKVTEKGKYVELRCDPISGHTALYWYRQSLGQGPEFLIYFQGTGAADDSGLPNDRFFAVRPEGSVSTLKIQRTERGDSAVYLCASSLTAGGLSTEAFFGQGTRLTVV.

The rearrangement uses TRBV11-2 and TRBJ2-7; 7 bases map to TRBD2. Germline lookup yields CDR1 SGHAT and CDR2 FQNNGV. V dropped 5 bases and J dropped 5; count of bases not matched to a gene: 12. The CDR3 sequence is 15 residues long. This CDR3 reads CASSPKGYSGDEQYF. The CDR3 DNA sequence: TGTGCCAGCAGCCCAAAGGGGTACAGCGGGGACGAGCAGTACTTC.

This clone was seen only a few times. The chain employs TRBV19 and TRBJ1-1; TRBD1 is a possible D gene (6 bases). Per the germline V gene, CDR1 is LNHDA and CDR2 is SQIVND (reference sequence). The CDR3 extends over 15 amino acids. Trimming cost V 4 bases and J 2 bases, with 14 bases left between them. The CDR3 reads CASSTNQGINTEAFF. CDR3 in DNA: TGTGCCAGTAGTACAAATCAGGGGATTAACACTGAAGCTTTCTTT.

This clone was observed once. Here the CDR3 reads CASSARASSYEQYF. DNA of the CDR3: TGTGCCAGCAGCGCCCGAGCGAGCTCCTACGAGCAGTACTTC. The chain employs TRBV9 and TRBJ2-7; D unclear. The CDR3 length is 14 residues. Germline-derived CDR1 and CDR2 are SGDLS and YYNGEE. V gave up 3 bases and J gave up 0 bases, with 10 bases separating them.